Listed below are T cell receptor beta chains from one sample, sequenced in a study of T cells in Graves' hyperthyroidism and ophthalmopathy. One entry per CDR3 protein results from TCRdb running MiXCR on the multiplex PCR reads. The sample records about 560,000 distinct CDR3 sequences, 16% being singletons. The source material was blood. Receptors originate from a woman aged 18-35 years with Graves' hyperthyroidism. Each CDR3 is given with its conserved first and last residue. Fields, in order: clone size, J gene, V gene, D gene, CDR3 DNA, CDR3 protein. A D gene is named only where the DNA matches it firmly. Only part of the rows carry a size: once, few, many, or a class if the clone is expanded.

abundance: few
j_gene: TRBJ2-1
v_gene: TRBV18
d_gene: TRBD2
CDR3nt: TGTGCCAGCTCACAAGAAGCGGGACTCTACAATGAGCAGTTCTTC
CDR3aa: CASSQEAGLYNEQFF

abundance: many
j_gene: TRBJ1-1
v_gene: TRBV6-2/TRBV6-3
d_gene: -
CDR3nt: TGTGCCAGCACTTTGACAGCCGACACTGAAGCTTTCTTT
CDR3aa: CASTLTADTEAFF

abundance: -
j_gene: TRBJ2-7
v_gene: TRBV4-1
d_gene: TRBD1
CDR3nt: TGCGCCAGCAGCCAAGACGGGACAGCTTACGAGCAGTACTTC
CDR3aa: CASSQDGTAYEQYF

abundance: -
j_gene: TRBJ2-7
v_gene: TRBV7-9
d_gene: -
CDR3nt: TGCGCCAGCAGCTTGTTTCCGGGCCCAACGTACGAGCAGTACTTC
CDR3aa: CASSLFPGPTYEQYF

abundance: many
j_gene: TRBJ1-6
v_gene: TRBV7-2
d_gene: TRBD1
CDR3nt: TGTGCCAGCAGCGGATCGACAGGGGTCTATAATTCACCCCTCCACTTT
CDR3aa: CASSGSTGVYNSPLHF

abundance: -
j_gene: TRBJ2-2
v_gene: TRBV9
d_gene: -
CDR3nt: TGTGCCAGCAGCGTAGGGGGTCCATCCGGGGAGCTGTTTTTT
CDR3aa: CASSVGGPSGELFF

abundance: many
j_gene: TRBJ2-1
v_gene: TRBV12-3/TRBV12-4
d_gene: TRBD2
CDR3nt: TGTGCCAGCACCCAAGGACTCTGGCGGGAGGGCCTAAATGAGCAGTTCTTC
CDR3aa: CASTQGLWREGLNEQFF

abundance: few
j_gene: TRBJ2-5
v_gene: TRBV4-1
d_gene: TRBD2
CDR3nt: TGCGCCAGCAGCCCGAGGCGGCGAACTAGCGGGTTCTCCCAAGAGACCCAGTACTTC
CDR3aa: CASSPRRRTSGFSQETQYF

abundance: few
j_gene: TRBJ2-5
v_gene: TRBV15
d_gene: -
CDR3nt: TGTGCCACCAGCAGAGATCAGGCTTTTAGGGCCCCGGAAGAGACCCAGTACTTC
CDR3aa: CATSRDQAFRAPEETQYF

abundance: few
j_gene: TRBJ2-7
v_gene: TRBV30
d_gene: TRBD1
CDR3nt: TGTGCCTGGAGTGTAAAGGGGGCCGGGGAGCAGTACTTC
CDR3aa: CAWSVKGAGEQYF

abundance: few
j_gene: TRBJ1-1
v_gene: TRBV4-3
d_gene: -
CDR3nt: TGCGCCAGCAGCCAAGAGAATAACCTGAACACTGAAGCTTTCTTT
CDR3aa: CASSQENNLNTEAFF

abundance: many
j_gene: TRBJ1-1
v_gene: TRBV5-1
d_gene: -
CDR3nt: TGCGCCAGCAGCTTGGATTCTGAAGCTTTCTTT
CDR3aa: CASSLDSEAFF

abundance: many
j_gene: TRBJ2-1
v_gene: TRBV5-1
d_gene: -
CDR3nt: TGCGCCAGCAGCTTGGGCGGGACAGACTCCTACAATGAGCAGTTCTTC
CDR3aa: CASSLGGTDSYNEQFF

abundance: many
j_gene: TRBJ2-3
v_gene: TRBV13
d_gene: -
CDR3nt: TGTGCCAGCAGCTTAACACCGCCTAGCACAGATACGCAGTATTTT
CDR3aa: CASSLTPPSTDTQYF

abundance: -
j_gene: TRBJ2-7
v_gene: TRBV6-2/TRBV6-3
d_gene: TRBD2
CDR3nt: TGTGCCAGCAGTTACTCGACACCCAGCGGGGGCTACGAGCAGTACTTC
CDR3aa: CASSYSTPSGGYEQYF

abundance: many
j_gene: TRBJ1-5
v_gene: TRBV2
d_gene: TRBD1
CDR3nt: TGTGCCAGCAGTGGTTTCAGGGGGAACGGTCAGCCCCAGCATTTT
CDR3aa: CASSGFRGNGQPQHF

abundance: -
j_gene: TRBJ1-6
v_gene: TRBV6-2/TRBV6-3
d_gene: TRBD1
CDR3nt: TGTGCCAGCATCGTGGGAACAGGGGTTAATTCACCCCTCCATTTT
CDR3aa: CASIVGTGVNSPLHF

abundance: -
j_gene: TRBJ1-5
v_gene: TRBV5-6
d_gene: -
CDR3nt: TGTGCCAGCAGCTTGTGGGGAAGCAATCAGCCCCAGCATTTT
CDR3aa: CASSLWGSNQPQHF

abundance: few
j_gene: TRBJ2-5
v_gene: TRBV24-1
d_gene: TRBD1
CDR3nt: TGTGCCACCAGTGGGACAGGGGTAAGAGAGACCCAGTACTTC
CDR3aa: CATSGTGVRETQYF

abundance: -
j_gene: TRBJ2-5
v_gene: TRBV30
d_gene: -
CDR3nt: TGTGCCTGGAGTGGAGGCTATCCGGAGACCCAGTACTTC
CDR3aa: CAWSGGYPETQYF

abundance: many
j_gene: TRBJ2-2
v_gene: TRBV3-1
d_gene: TRBD1
CDR3nt: TGTGCCAGCAGCCGGACAGGGGGCGCCGGGGAGCTGTTTTTT
CDR3aa: CASSRTGGAGELFF

abundance: many
j_gene: TRBJ1-4
v_gene: TRBV11-2
d_gene: TRBD1
CDR3nt: TGTGCCAGCAGCTTAGATCGGACAGGGGGTGGCGAAAAACTGTTTTTT
CDR3aa: CASSLDRTGGGEKLFF

abundance: many
j_gene: TRBJ2-3
v_gene: TRBV6-1
d_gene: -
CDR3nt: TGTGCCAGCAGTGAACGCGGATGGGATACGCAGTATTTT
CDR3aa: CASSERGWDTQYF

abundance: many
j_gene: TRBJ2-1
v_gene: TRBV27
d_gene: -
CDR3nt: TGTGCCAGCACGTCGGCTAGCAGGCTTGGCACCTACAATGAGCAGTTCTTC
CDR3aa: CASTSASRLGTYNEQFF

abundance: -
j_gene: TRBJ1-1
v_gene: TRBV2
d_gene: -
CDR3nt: TGTGCCAGCAGCGACTACTACACTGAAGCTTTCTTT
CDR3aa: CASSDYYTEAFF

abundance: -
j_gene: TRBJ2-1
v_gene: TRBV18
d_gene: TRBD1
CDR3nt: TGTGCCAGCTCACCTTGGGACAGCACCTACGAGCAGTTCTTC
CDR3aa: CASSPWDSTYEQFF

abundance: few
j_gene: TRBJ2-4
v_gene: TRBV12-3/TRBV12-4
d_gene: TRBD2
CDR3nt: TGTGCCAGCAGAGCCCTAGCGGGAGTAGCCAAAAACATTCAGTACTTC
CDR3aa: CASRALAGVAKNIQYF

abundance: many
j_gene: TRBJ2-1
v_gene: TRBV5-1
d_gene: TRBD2
CDR3nt: TGCGCCAGCAGGCCCGGGACTAGCCAGAACAATGAGCAGTTCTTC
CDR3aa: CASRPGTSQNNEQFF

abundance: -
j_gene: TRBJ2-7
v_gene: TRBV7-9
d_gene: -
CDR3nt: TGTGCCAGCAGCGCGCCAGAGAACTACGAGCAGTACTTC
CDR3aa: CASSAPENYEQYF

abundance: few
j_gene: TRBJ1-2
v_gene: TRBV7-9
d_gene: -
CDR3nt: TGTGCCAGCAGCTTAGGTTCCGACCTCGGCTACACCTTC
CDR3aa: CASSLGSDLGYTF

abundance: few
j_gene: TRBJ1-1
v_gene: TRBV7-8
d_gene: TRBD1
CDR3nt: TGTGCCAGCAGCTCCACGGACAGGGGGCGATTTGAAGCTTTCTTT
CDR3aa: CASSSTDRGRFEAFF

abundance: -
j_gene: TRBJ2-2
v_gene: TRBV4-1
d_gene: -
CDR3nt: TGCGCCAGCAGCCAAGCAGGGAACACCGGGGAGCTGTTTTTT
CDR3aa: CASSQAGNTGELFF

abundance: many
j_gene: TRBJ2-5
v_gene: TRBV12-3/TRBV12-4
d_gene: TRBD1
CDR3nt: TGTGCCAGCAGTGGCTGGGACAGCCAAGAGACCCAGTACTTC
CDR3aa: CASSGWDSQETQYF

abundance: many
j_gene: TRBJ2-3
v_gene: TRBV11-3
d_gene: TRBD2
CDR3nt: TGTGCCAGCAGCTTTGGGACTAGGGAAGTAACAGATACGCAGTATTTT
CDR3aa: CASSFGTREVTDTQYF

abundance: -
j_gene: TRBJ2-7
v_gene: TRBV11-2
d_gene: -
CDR3nt: TGTGCCAGCAGCGCCGGGACTGCCTCCTACGAGCAGTACTTC
CDR3aa: CASSAGTASYEQYF